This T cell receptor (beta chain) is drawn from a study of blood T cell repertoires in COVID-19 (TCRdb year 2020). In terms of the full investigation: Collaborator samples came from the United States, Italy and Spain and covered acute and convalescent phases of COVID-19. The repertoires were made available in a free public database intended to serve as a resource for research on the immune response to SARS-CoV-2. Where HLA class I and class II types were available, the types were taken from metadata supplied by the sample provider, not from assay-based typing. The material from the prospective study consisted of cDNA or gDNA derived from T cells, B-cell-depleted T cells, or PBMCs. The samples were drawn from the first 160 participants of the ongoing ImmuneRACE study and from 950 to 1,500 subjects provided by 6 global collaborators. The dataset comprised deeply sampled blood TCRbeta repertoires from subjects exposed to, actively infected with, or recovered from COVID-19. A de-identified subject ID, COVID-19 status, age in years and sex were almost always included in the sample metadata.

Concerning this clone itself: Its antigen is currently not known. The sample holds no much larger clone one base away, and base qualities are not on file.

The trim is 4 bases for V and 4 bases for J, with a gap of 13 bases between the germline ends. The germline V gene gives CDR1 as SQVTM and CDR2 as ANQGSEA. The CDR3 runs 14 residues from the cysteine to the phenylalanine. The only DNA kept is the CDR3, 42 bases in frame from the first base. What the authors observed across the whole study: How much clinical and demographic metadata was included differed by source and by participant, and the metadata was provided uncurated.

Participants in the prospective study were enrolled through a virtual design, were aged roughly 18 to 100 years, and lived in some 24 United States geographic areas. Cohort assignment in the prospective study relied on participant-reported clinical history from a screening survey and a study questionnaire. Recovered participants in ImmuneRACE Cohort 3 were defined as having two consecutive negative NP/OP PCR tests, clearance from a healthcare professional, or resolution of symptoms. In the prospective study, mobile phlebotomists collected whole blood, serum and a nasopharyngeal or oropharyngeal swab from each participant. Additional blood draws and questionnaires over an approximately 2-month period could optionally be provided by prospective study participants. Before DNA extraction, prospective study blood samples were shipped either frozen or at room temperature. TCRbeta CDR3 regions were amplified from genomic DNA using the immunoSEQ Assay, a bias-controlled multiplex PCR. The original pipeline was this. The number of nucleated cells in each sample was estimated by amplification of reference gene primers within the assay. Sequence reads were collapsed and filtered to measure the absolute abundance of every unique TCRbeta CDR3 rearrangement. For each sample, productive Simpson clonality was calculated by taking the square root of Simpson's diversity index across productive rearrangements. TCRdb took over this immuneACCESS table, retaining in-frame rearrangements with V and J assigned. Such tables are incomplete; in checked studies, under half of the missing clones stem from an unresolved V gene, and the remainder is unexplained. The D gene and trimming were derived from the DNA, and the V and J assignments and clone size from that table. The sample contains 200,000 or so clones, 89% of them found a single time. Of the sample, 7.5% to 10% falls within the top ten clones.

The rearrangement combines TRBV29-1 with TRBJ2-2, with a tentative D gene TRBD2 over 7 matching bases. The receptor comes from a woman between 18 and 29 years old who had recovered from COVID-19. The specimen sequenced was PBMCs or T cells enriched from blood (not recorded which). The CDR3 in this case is CSVAAGALTGELFF. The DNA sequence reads TGCAGCGTTGCTGCGGGGGCCCTCACCGGGGAGCTGTTTTTT.